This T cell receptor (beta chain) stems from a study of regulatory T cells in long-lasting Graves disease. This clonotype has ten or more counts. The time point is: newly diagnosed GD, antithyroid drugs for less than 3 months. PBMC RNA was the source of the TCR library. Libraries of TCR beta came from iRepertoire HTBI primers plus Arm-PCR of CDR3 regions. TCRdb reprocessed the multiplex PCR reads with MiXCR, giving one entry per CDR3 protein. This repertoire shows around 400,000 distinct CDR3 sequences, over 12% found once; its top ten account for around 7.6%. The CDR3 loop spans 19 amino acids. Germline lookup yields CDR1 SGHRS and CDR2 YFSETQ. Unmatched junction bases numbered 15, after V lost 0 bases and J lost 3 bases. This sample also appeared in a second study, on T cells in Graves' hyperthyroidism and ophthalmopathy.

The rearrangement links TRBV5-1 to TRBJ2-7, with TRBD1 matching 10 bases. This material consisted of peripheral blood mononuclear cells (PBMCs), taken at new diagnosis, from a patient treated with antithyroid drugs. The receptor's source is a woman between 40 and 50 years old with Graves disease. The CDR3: CASSLVGTGEPKEIYEQYF. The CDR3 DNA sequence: TGCGCCAGCAGCTTGGTCGGGACAGGGGAACCCAAAGAAATCTACGAGCAGTACTTC.